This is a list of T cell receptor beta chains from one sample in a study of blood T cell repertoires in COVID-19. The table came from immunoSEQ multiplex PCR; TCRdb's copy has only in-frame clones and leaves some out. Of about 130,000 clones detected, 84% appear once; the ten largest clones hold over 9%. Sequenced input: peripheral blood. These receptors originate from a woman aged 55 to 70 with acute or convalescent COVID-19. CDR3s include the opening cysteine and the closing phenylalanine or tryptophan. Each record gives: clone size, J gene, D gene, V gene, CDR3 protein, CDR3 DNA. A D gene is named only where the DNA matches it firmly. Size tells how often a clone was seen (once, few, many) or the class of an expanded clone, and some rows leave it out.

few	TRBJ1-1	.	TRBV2	CASRVTGQNTEAFF	TGTGCCAGCAGGGTAACAGGCCAGAACACTGAAGCTTTCTTT
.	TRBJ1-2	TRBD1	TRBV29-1	CTIWIRQGGYTF	TGCACCATCTGGATCCGACAGGGAGGCTACACCTTC
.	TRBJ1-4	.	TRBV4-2	CASSQEQDFNEKLFF	TGTGCCAGCAGCCAAGAACAAGACTTTAATGAAAAACTGTTTTTT
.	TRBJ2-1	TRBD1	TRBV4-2	CASSQVVQGGAEQFF	TGTGCCAGCAGCCAAGTTGTACAGGGGGGCGCTGAGCAGTTCTTC
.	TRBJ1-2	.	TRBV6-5	CASSPDIQLTYGYTF	TGTGCCAGCAGTCCGGACATACAGCTTACCTATGGCTACACCTTC
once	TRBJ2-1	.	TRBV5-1	CASSSRTSSSYNEQFF	TGCGCCAGCAGCTCGAGGACTTCCAGCTCCTACAATGAGCAGTTCTTC
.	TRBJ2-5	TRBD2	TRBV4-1	CASSQWGGKRRGETQYF	TGCGCCAGCAGCCAATGGGGGGGGAAACGCAGAGGAGAGACCCAGTACTTC
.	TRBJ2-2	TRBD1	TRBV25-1	CASSRQGAGTGELFF	TGTGCCAGCAGCCGACAGGGGGCCGGCACCGGGGAGCTGTTTTTT
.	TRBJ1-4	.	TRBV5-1	CASSLDLLPKELFF	TGCGCCAGCAGCTTGGACCTACTACCCAAGGAACTGTTTTTT
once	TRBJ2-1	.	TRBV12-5	CASGLSLWGDEQFF	TGTGCTAGTGGTTTGTCCCTCTGGGGGGATGAGCAGTTCTTC
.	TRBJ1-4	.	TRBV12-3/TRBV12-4	CASSSNNEKLFF	TGTGCCAGCAGTTCAAATAATGAAAAACTGTTTTTT
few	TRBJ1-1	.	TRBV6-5	CASSTGGGRITEAFF	TGTGCCAGCAGTACGGGGGGGGGCAGGATCACTGAAGCTTTCTTT
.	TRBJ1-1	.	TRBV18	CASSPQSNRFTEAFF	TGTGCCAGCTCACCTCAATCGAACAGGTTTACTGAAGCTTTCTTT
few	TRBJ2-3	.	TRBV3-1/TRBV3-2	CASRNTGSGTDTQYF	TGTGCCAGCAGAAACACAGGGTCCGGGACAGATACGCAGTATTTT
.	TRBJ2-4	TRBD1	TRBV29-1	CSVESPGQGRYIQYF	TGCAGCGTTGAGTCCCCGGGACAGGGGCGGTACATTCAGTACTTC
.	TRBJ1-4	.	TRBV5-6	CASSLGTEEKLFF	TGTGCCAGCAGCTTGGGGACAGAGGAAAAACTGTTTTTT
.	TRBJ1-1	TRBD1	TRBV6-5	CASSWTGQGSSEAFF	TGTGCCAGCAGTTGGACAGGACAGGGGAGCTCTGAAGCTTTCTTT
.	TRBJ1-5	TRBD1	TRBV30	CAWSLGQGNQPQHF	TGTGCCTGGAGTTTGGGACAGGGCAATCAGCCCCAGCATTTT
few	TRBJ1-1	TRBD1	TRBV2	CASNGQGVTPLNTEAFF	TGTGCCAGCAACGGACAGGGGGTAACCCCTCTGAACACTGAAGCTTTCTTT
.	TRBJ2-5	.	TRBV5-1	CASSLPEGEETQYF	TGCGCCAGCAGCTTGCCCGAGGGGGAAGAGACCCAGTACTTC
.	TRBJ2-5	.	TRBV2	CASGAEGQETQYF	TGTGCCAGCGGGGCGGAGGGGCAAGAGACCCAGTACTTC
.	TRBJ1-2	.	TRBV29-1	CSVGEGGRTGYTF	TGCAGCGTTGGGGAAGGAGGCAGGACGGGCTACACCTTC
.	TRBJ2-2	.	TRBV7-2	CASSFGSAVTGELFF	TGTGCCAGCAGCTTTGGCAGTGCTGTCACCGGGGAGCTGTTTTTT
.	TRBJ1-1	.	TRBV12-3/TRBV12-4	CASWGHSNTEAFF	TGTGCCAGCTGGGGACACTCGAACACTGAAGCTTTCTTT
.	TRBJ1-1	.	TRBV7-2	CASSYGGNTEAFF	TGTGCCAGCAGCTACGGTGGGAACACTGAAGCTTTCTTT
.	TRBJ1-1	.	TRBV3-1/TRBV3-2	CASSQDGANTEAFF	TGTGCCAGCAGCCAAGATGGGGCGAACACTGAAGCTTTCTTT
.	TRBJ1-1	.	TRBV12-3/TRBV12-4	CASSFWGAEAFF	TGTGCCAGCAGTTTTTGGGGGGCTGAAGCTTTCTTT
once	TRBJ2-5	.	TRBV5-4	CASSLWRAGAQETQYF	TGTGCCAGCAGCTTATGGCGGGCAGGGGCTCAAGAGACCCAGTACTTC
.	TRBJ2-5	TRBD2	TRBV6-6	CASTLAGFQETQYF	TGTGCCAGCACCTTAGCGGGGTTCCAAGAGACCCAGTACTTC
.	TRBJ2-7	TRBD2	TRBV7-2	CASSLYLAGYEQYF	TGTGCCAGCAGCTTATACCTAGCGGGCTACGAGCAGTACTTC
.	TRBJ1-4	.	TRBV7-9	CASSLRDEKLFF	TGTGCCAGCAGCTTACGGGATGAAAAACTGTTTTTT
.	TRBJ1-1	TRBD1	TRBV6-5	CASRPLQGANTEAFF	TGTGCCAGCAGGCCTCTACAGGGGGCGAACACTGAAGCTTTCTTT
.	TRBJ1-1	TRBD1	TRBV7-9	CASSKGTANTEAFF	TGTGCCAGCAGCAAAGGGACAGCTAACACTGAAGCTTTCTTT
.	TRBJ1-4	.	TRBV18	CASSGQDRATNEKLFF	TGTGCCAGCTCAGGACAAGACAGAGCAACTAATGAAAAACTGTTTTTT
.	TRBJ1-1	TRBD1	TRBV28	CASPSNPGQGDTEAFF	TGTGCCAGCCCTTCAAATCCGGGACAGGGAGACACTGAAGCTTTCTTT
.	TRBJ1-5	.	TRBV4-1	CASSRNYQVSNQPQHF	TGCGCCAGCAGCCGTAATTATCAGGTTAGCAATCAGCCCCAGCATTTT
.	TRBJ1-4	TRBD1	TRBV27	CASSPMTGWYEKLFF	TGTGCCAGCAGTCCCATGACAGGGTGGTACGAAAAACTGTTTTTT
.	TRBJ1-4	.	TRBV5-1	CASSGGWGEKLFF	TGCGCCAGCAGCGGAGGATGGGGTGAAAAACTGTTTTTT
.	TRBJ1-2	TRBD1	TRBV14	CASSQAGTGYGYTF	TGTGCCAGCAGCCAAGCCGGGACAGGGTATGGCTACACCTTC
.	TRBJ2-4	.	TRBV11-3	CASSLAGAGGIQYF	TGTGCCAGCAGCTTAGCCGGAGCGGGTGGCATTCAGTACTTC
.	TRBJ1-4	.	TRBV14	CASSLLLGVNEKLFF	TGTGCCAGCAGCCTTCTTTTAGGAGTTAATGAAAAACTGTTTTTT
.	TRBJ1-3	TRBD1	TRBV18	CASSPSQGSGNTIYF	TGTGCCAGCTCACCCTCACAGGGGTCGGGAAACACCATATATTTT
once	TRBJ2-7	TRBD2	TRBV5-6	CASSPSGRATYEQYF	TGTGCCAGCAGTCCGAGCGGGAGGGCCACCTACGAGCAGTACTTC
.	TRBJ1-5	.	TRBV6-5	CASEGEWGNQPQHF	TGTGCCAGCGAAGGGGAATGGGGCAATCAGCCCCAGCATTTT
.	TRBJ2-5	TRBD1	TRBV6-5	CASRPFATGRVTQYF	TGTGCCAGCAGACCCTTCGCGACAGGGCGGGTGACCCAGTACTTC
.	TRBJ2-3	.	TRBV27	CASSPWKTSTDTQYF	TGTGCCAGCAGTCCCTGGAAGACTAGCACAGATACGCAGTATTTT
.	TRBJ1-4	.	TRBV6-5	CASSKAGATNEKLFF	TGTGCCAGCAGTAAGGCAGGGGCAACTAATGAAAAACTGTTTTTT
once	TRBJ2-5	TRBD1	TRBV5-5	CASSLRPGTAQETQYF	TGTGCCAGCAGCTTGAGGCCCGGGACAGCCCAAGAGACCCAGTACTTC
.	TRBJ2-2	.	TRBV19	CASSTWTEGHGELFF	TGTGCCAGTAGTACTTGGACAGAGGGGCACGGGGAGCTGTTTTTT
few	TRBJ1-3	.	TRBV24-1	CATSDSGSGNTIYF	TGTGCCACCAGTGACTCAGGTTCTGGAAACACCATATATTTT
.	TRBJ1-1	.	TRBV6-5	CASSYQAESEAFF	TGTGCCAGCAGTTATCAAGCCGAGTCTGAAGCTTTCTTT
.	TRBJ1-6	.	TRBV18	CASSRGLNEALHF	TGTGCCAGCTCCCGAGGACTCAATGAGGCCCTCCACTTT
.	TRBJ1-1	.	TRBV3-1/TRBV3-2	CASSQQVRGAEAFF	TGTGCCAGCAGCCAACAGGTAAGGGGCGCTGAAGCTTTCTTT
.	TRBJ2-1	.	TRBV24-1	CATSDFKGMAQFF	TGTGCCACCAGTGATTTTAAGGGGATGGCGCAGTTCTTC
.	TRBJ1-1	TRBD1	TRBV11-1	CASTLGQGSTEAFF	TGTGCCAGCACCCTGGGACAGGGAAGCACTGAAGCTTTCTTT
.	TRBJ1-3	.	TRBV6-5	CASSYSWRVAGNTIYF	TGTGCCAGCAGTTACTCCTGGAGAGTGGCTGGAAACACCATATATTTT
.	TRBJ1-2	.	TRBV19	CASSNQASSGYTF	TGTGCCAGTAGTAATCAGGCTTCAAGTGGCTACACCTTC